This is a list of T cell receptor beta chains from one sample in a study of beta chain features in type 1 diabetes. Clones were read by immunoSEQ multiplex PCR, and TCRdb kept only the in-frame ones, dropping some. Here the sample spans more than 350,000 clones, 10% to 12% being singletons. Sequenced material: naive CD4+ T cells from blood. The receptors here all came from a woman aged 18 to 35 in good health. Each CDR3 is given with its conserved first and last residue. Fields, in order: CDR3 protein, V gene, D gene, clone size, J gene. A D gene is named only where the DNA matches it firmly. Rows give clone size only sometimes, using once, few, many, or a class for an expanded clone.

CDR3 protein: CASRQGRAYEQYF; V gene: TRBV7-9; D gene: TRBD1; clone size: -; J gene: TRBJ2-7
CDR3 protein: CASSQVGLDYNEQFF; V gene: TRBV4-2; D gene: -; clone size: -; J gene: TRBJ2-1
CDR3 protein: CASSLTSGATGELFF; V gene: TRBV7-2; D gene: TRBD2; clone size: -; J gene: TRBJ2-2
CDR3 protein: CASNRQGAPTDTQYF; V gene: TRBV2; D gene: TRBD1; clone size: -; J gene: TRBJ2-3
CDR3 protein: CASSRTGVETQYF; V gene: TRBV6-5; D gene: TRBD1; clone size: -; J gene: TRBJ2-5
CDR3 protein: CASSQDQQQYGQFF; V gene: TRBV4-2; D gene: -; clone size: -; J gene: TRBJ2-1
CDR3 protein: CAWSDKSHTQYF; V gene: TRBV30; D gene: -; clone size: -; J gene: TRBJ2-3
CDR3 protein: CAWSVWSGENYGYTF; V gene: TRBV30; D gene: -; clone size: many; J gene: TRBJ1-2
CDR3 protein: CAWSLRGNTEAFF; V gene: TRBV30; D gene: -; clone size: few; J gene: TRBJ1-1
CDR3 protein: CASSEGLAGIGNEQFF; V gene: TRBV11-2; D gene: TRBD2; clone size: -; J gene: TRBJ2-1
CDR3 protein: CASSLSGSKETQYF; V gene: TRBV7-9; D gene: -; clone size: few; J gene: TRBJ2-5
CDR3 protein: CASSIGRGLNYEQYF; V gene: TRBV19; D gene: -; clone size: few; J gene: TRBJ2-7
CDR3 protein: CAWRTGAEGTEAFF; V gene: TRBV30; D gene: -; clone size: -; J gene: TRBJ1-1
CDR3 protein: CASSSIRAPGAGEYF; V gene: TRBV11-2; D gene: -; clone size: -; J gene: TRBJ2-7
CDR3 protein: CASSQDGSGNTGELFF; V gene: TRBV4-2; D gene: -; clone size: -; J gene: TRBJ2-2
CDR3 protein: CASSPLDTQYF; V gene: TRBV25-1; D gene: -; clone size: few; J gene: TRBJ2-3
CDR3 protein: CSVRTYNEQFF; V gene: TRBV29-1; D gene: -; clone size: many; J gene: TRBJ2-1
CDR3 protein: CASSQPVERDTQYF; V gene: TRBV4-1; D gene: -; clone size: -; J gene: TRBJ2-3
CDR3 protein: CASSTGLLNTEAFF; V gene: TRBV11-2; D gene: -; clone size: few; J gene: TRBJ1-1
CDR3 protein: CASSRAGRTQETQYF; V gene: TRBV27; D gene: -; clone size: -; J gene: TRBJ2-5
CDR3 protein: CASSFLGETQYF; V gene: TRBV5-1; D gene: -; clone size: -; J gene: TRBJ2-5
CDR3 protein: CASSRDRDYTEAFF; V gene: TRBV28; D gene: TRBD1; clone size: few; J gene: TRBJ1-1
CDR3 protein: CASSADWGTGELFF; V gene: TRBV6-5; D gene: -; clone size: few; J gene: TRBJ2-2
CDR3 protein: CSVFRNTGELFF; V gene: TRBV29-1; D gene: -; clone size: few; J gene: TRBJ2-2
CDR3 protein: CAWSGTYEQYF; V gene: TRBV30; D gene: -; clone size: few; J gene: -
CDR3 protein: CASSAWGGSYDTQYF; V gene: TRBV6-1; D gene: -; clone size: -; J gene: TRBJ2-3
CDR3 protein: CAWKEIPYEQYF; V gene: TRBV30; D gene: -; clone size: -; J gene: TRBJ2-7
CDR3 protein: CASSPRLLGAKNIQYF; V gene: TRBV14; D gene: -; clone size: few; J gene: TRBJ2-4
CDR3 protein: CASSVDRGQETQYF; V gene: TRBV6-1; D gene: TRBD1; clone size: few; J gene: TRBJ2-5
CDR3 protein: CASSYLAKGYEQYF; V gene: TRBV6-5; D gene: -; clone size: -; J gene: TRBJ2-7
CDR3 protein: CASKTERAYNEQFF; V gene: TRBV6-6; D gene: -; clone size: few; J gene: TRBJ2-1
CDR3 protein: CAISELALPLHF; V gene: TRBV10-3; D gene: -; clone size: -; J gene: TRBJ1-6
CDR3 protein: CASSLMITSTDTQYF; V gene: TRBV5-1; D gene: -; clone size: -; J gene: TRBJ2-3
CDR3 protein: CAISGETRRDEQYF; V gene: TRBV10-3; D gene: -; clone size: few; J gene: TRBJ2-7
CDR3 protein: CASSLASTRETQYF; V gene: TRBV7-2; D gene: -; clone size: few; J gene: TRBJ2-5
CDR3 protein: CASSLFHRRSLYEQYF; V gene: TRBV28; D gene: -; clone size: few; J gene: TRBJ2-7
CDR3 protein: CASSQAGTSSYNEQFF; V gene: TRBV4-1; D gene: -; clone size: few; J gene: TRBJ2-1
CDR3 protein: CASSVVDREETQYF; V gene: TRBV9; D gene: TRBD1; clone size: few; J gene: TRBJ2-5
CDR3 protein: CASSSGRLTDTQYF; V gene: TRBV9; D gene: -; clone size: -; J gene: TRBJ2-3
CDR3 protein: CASSPAHLYEQYF; V gene: TRBV18; D gene: -; clone size: -; J gene: TRBJ2-7
CDR3 protein: CASSMGGGYGYTF; V gene: TRBV27; D gene: -; clone size: few; J gene: TRBJ1-2
CDR3 protein: CASSETGGPETQYF; V gene: TRBV6-1; D gene: -; clone size: -; J gene: TRBJ2-5
CDR3 protein: CASSRSRRSTDTQYF; V gene: TRBV6-5; D gene: -; clone size: few; J gene: TRBJ2-3
CDR3 protein: CASSPTEIQETQYF; V gene: TRBV18; D gene: -; clone size: -; J gene: TRBJ2-5
CDR3 protein: CASSSTGGSEQYF; V gene: TRBV7-2; D gene: TRBD1; clone size: -; J gene: TRBJ2-7
CDR3 protein: CASSLSSGATYEQYF; V gene: TRBV7-3; D gene: -; clone size: -; J gene: TRBJ2-7
CDR3 protein: CASRAGGQETQYF; V gene: TRBV7-9; D gene: TRBD2; clone size: few; J gene: TRBJ2-5
CDR3 protein: CASSRGQGRMETQYF; V gene: TRBV9; D gene: TRBD1; clone size: few; J gene: TRBJ2-5
CDR3 protein: CASSLRNQPQHF; V gene: TRBV11-2; D gene: -; clone size: -; J gene: TRBJ1-5
CDR3 protein: CASSLGTPDTQYF; V gene: TRBV28; D gene: -; clone size: -; J gene: TRBJ2-3
CDR3 protein: CAWSGGAKQETQYF; V gene: TRBV30; D gene: -; clone size: few; J gene: TRBJ2-5
CDR3 protein: CASSHLQGRGQPQHF; V gene: TRBV11-2; D gene: TRBD1; clone size: -; J gene: TRBJ1-5
CDR3 protein: CASSASGGVNYGYTF; V gene: TRBV9; D gene: TRBD1; clone size: few; J gene: TRBJ1-2
CDR3 protein: CASSSSKTSGIGVQFF; V gene: TRBV6-5; D gene: TRBD2; clone size: few; J gene: TRBJ2-1
CDR3 protein: CSVEVGSAYGYTF; V gene: TRBV29-1; D gene: -; clone size: -; J gene: TRBJ1-2
CDR3 protein: CATNPGPARDGANVLTF; V gene: TRBV19; D gene: -; clone size: -; J gene: TRBJ2-6
CDR3 protein: CSVAGSREAFF; V gene: TRBV29-1; D gene: -; clone size: -; J gene: TRBJ1-1
CDR3 protein: CASSLGTSGYNEQFF; V gene: TRBV7-7; D gene: TRBD2; clone size: -; J gene: TRBJ2-1